What follows describes a single T cell receptor beta chain. Clones were read by immunoSEQ multiplex PCR, and TCRdb kept only the in-frame ones, dropping some. In the table there are some 17,000 clones, 80% to 90% of which are singletons. This entry is derived from a study of OX40 agonist ivuxolimab in advanced cancers. V lost 5 bases, J lost 3 bases, and 3 bases stayed unmatched. The CDR3 totals 14 residues. Germline V gene sequence: CDR1 MGHRA, CDR2 YSYEKL. The TCR comes from an adult with an advanced solid tumor such as melanoma, head and neck, liver or kidney cancer. The gene calls are TRBV4-1 and TRBJ2-7; 11 bases map to TRBD2. Specimen: CD4+ or CD8+ T cells sorted from blood, collected in a trial of the OX40 agonist ivuxolimab. In DNA form, the CDR3 reads TGCGCCAGCAGCGTAGCGGGAGGGGGCTACGAGCAGTACTTC. Residues: CASSVAGGGYEQYF.